This T cell receptor (beta chain) emerged from a study of blood T cell repertoires in COVID-19 (TCRdb year 2020). About the investigation overall: Collaborator samples came from the United States, Italy and Spain and covered acute and convalescent phases of COVID-19. The dataset comprised deeply sampled blood TCRbeta repertoires from subjects exposed to, actively infected with, or recovered from COVID-19. Nearly every sample came with metadata listing a de-identified subject ID, COVID-19 status, age in years and sex. Where HLA class I and class II types were available, the types were taken from metadata supplied by the sample provider, not from assay-based typing. The samples were drawn from the first 160 participants of the ongoing ImmuneRACE study and from under 1,500 subjects provided by 6 global collaborators. The material from the prospective study consisted of cDNA or gDNA derived from T cells, B-cell-depleted T cells, or PBMCs. The repertoires were released in a freely available public database intended as a resource for research on the immune response to SARS-CoV-2.

The immunoSEQ Assay, a bias-controlled multiplex PCR, was used to amplify TCRbeta CDR3 regions from genomic DNA. From the authors' description of their analysis: Within the assay, amplification of reference gene primers was used to estimate how many nucleated cells each sample contained. To quantify the absolute abundance of each unique TCRbeta CDR3 rearrangement, sequence reads were collapsed and filtered. Productive Simpson clonality was computed per sample as the square root of Simpson's diversity index over productive rearrangements. TCRdb provides this immuneACCESS table in a form limited to in-frame rearrangements. Some clones are lacking; in checked studies, under half of them reflect an unresolved V gene, and why the rest are absent is not known. V, J and clone size derive from that table, while D and trimming were established from the DNA sequence. The sample table shows some 99,000 clones, and 70% to 90% are seen once. Jointly, the top ten make up 4% to 4.5% of the sample.

Paper-wide results and their limitations: Clinical and demographic metadata were provided uncurated, with the amount varying by source and participant.

One collaborating source in Seattle enrolled patients during active infection and followed them longitudinally through the course of disease. Whole blood was collected in K2EDTA tubes by collaborating institutions according to the institutions' own protocols. For TCRbeta analysis, collaborator samples were shipped as frozen whole blood, as isolated PBMCs, or as DNA extracted from either sample type. The germline V gene gives CDR1 as MRHNA and CDR2 as SNTAGT. From cysteine to phenylalanine, the CDR3 is 15 amino acids long. The only DNA kept is the CDR3, 45 bases in frame from the first base. For this chain, trimming is 5 bases at the V end and 6 bases at the J end, and the number of junction bases without a gene match is 7. In regard to this clone: No cognate antigen has been identified for it. No much larger clone is present one base from it, and per-base qualities are unavailable.

The chain joins TRBV6-4 to TRBJ1-6; 7 central nucleotides agree with TRBD1. Sequencing was performed on peripheral blood. This TCR was recovered from a human donor with COVID-19, enrolled during active disease. The donor label of this sample is uncertain. At the DNA level, the sequence is TGTGCCAGCAGTCGCCGGGACAGTCGTAATTCACCCCTCCACTTT. Translation gives CASSRRDSRNSPLHF.